Each of the 28 T cell receptor beta chains below was sequenced from the same sample in a study of T cell repertoires in cytomegalovirus infection. From the reads, TCRdb called clonotypes with MiXCR, one entry per CDR3 protein. This table has under 300,000 distinct CDR3 sequences, 10% to 15% appearing once. The sequenced sample consisted of PBMCs. The source of these receptors is a human donor in good health (CMV status not recorded). Some clones in this sample may be carry-over from other donors' samples.

This clonotype was found many times. The V gene is TRBV19, the J gene TRBJ2-1; D perhaps matches TRBD2 (6 bases). The CDR3 spans 13 residues. V was pared by 7 bases and J by 0 bases, with 7 bases between. CDR1 is LNHDA, CDR2 SQIVND, per germline (reference sequence). The CDR3 reads CASTGGSYNEQFF. Here the CDR3 DNA reads TGTGCCAGTACCGGGGGCTCCTACAATGAGCAGTTCTTC.

In this sample, this clonotype turned up many times. The chain couples TRBV5-6 to TRBJ1-4; TRBD1 matches at 8 bases. V lost 4 bases to trimming and J lost 5 bases; unmatched junction nucleotides: 4. The CDR3 contains 14 residues. Germline V gene data show CDR1 as SGHDT and CDR2 as YYEEEE. The CDR3: CASSPRTGNEKLFF. CDR3 sequence (DNA): TGTGCCAGCAGCCCCCGGACAGGGAATGAAAAACTGTTTTTT. Together with reference TRBV5-6 and TRBJ1-4, the CDR3 gives the full variable domain: DAGVTQSPTHLIKTRGQQVTLRCSPKSGHDTVSWYQQALGQGPQFIFQYYEEEERQRGNFPDRFSGHQFPNYSSELNVNALLLGDSALYLCASSPRTGNEKLFFGSGTQLSVL.

This clonotype was seen more than once but under ten times. The chain recombines TRBV5-1 with TRBJ2-4, with 11 bases that match TRBD1. CDR1 and CDR2 from the germline V gene are SGHRS and YFSETQ. Trimming took 8 bases from V and 9 from J; bases not matched to a gene: 19. This CDR3 comprises 17 residues. The CDR3 nucleotides read TGCGCCAGTGGACAGGGGGCTAGCGGAGGCCACGGGAGCATTCAGTACTTC. Translation: CASGQGASGGHGSIQYF.

The chain carries TRBV29-1 and TRBJ1-1; D not certain. The germline V gene encodes CDR1 SQVTM and CDR2 ANQGSEA. With 4 bases removed from V and 1 base from J, the gap between germline ends came to 16 bases. There are 15 residues in the CDR3. In DNA, the CDR3 is TGCAGCGTTGGACGGGGTTTTGCCACGAACACTGAAGCTTTCTTT. It specifies CSVGRGFATNTEAFF. Looking up the rest from reference TRBV29-1 and TRBJ1-1 gives the full variable domain: SAVISQKPSRDICQRGTSLTIQCQVDSQVTMMFWYRQQPGQSLTLIATANQGSEATYESGFVIDKFPISRPNLTFSTLTVSNMSPEDSSIYLCSVGRGFATNTEAFFGQGTRLTVV.

This clonotype was found a few times. V is TRBV19 and J is TRBJ2-3, with D unclear. This CDR3 has 16 residues. CDR1 is LNHDA, CDR2 SQIVND, per germline (reference sequence). The germline V and J ends were trimmed by 7 bases and 1 base, with 18 bases remaining between them. CDR3 in DNA: TGTGCCAGTACCCCTGTTGCCTCTTTACGCACAGATACGCAGTATTTT. Protein sequence: CASTPVASLRTDTQYF.

This clonotype was counted between two and nine times. The genes are TRBV2 and TRBJ2-7, with 11 bases fitting TRBD1. CDR3 length equals 15 residues. CDR1 and CDR2 from the germline V gene are SNHLY and FYNNEI. J gave up 4 bases and V 3 bases, and 5 bases lay outside the gene matches. The CDR3 here is CASSDGTGGDYEQYF. CDR3 DNA sequence: TGTGCCAGCAGTGATGGGACAGGGGGAGATTACGAGCAGTACTTC.

This clonotype was found many times. V and J are TRBV12-3 or TRBV12-4 and TRBJ1-6, with 10 bases matching TRBD1. Trimming took 5 bases from V and 12 from J; bases not matched to a gene: 7. This CDR3 spans 14 amino acids. The CDR3 reads CASSTWDRGLPLHF. The CDR3 DNA reads TGTGCCAGCAGTACCTGGGACAGGGGATTACCCCTCCACTTT.

The gene calls are TRBV7-9 and TRBJ1-1; possibly TRBD1 for D (6 bases). Germline V gene lookup returns CDR1 SEHNR and CDR2 FQNEAQ (reference sequence). Trimming left V 1 base short and J 5 bases short, with 14 bases between. CDR3 size: 15 residues. In DNA form, the CDR3 reads TGTGCCAGCAGCTTAGGGTGGACAGTTGGAACTGAAGCTTTCTTT. The encoded protein is CASSLGWTVGTEAFF.

The chain combines TRBV23-1 with TRBJ2-3; D might be TRBD1 (6 bases). TRBV23-1 is given ORF status, its function remaining uncertain. The CDR3 runs to 15 residues. V was shortened by 2 bases and J by 0 bases, with 9 bases between the two germline ends. DNA of the CDR3: TGCGCCAGCAGTCAAAAAGACAGGAGCACAGATACGCAGTATTTT. Translating gives CASSQKDRSTDTQYF.

This clonotype has ten or more counts. The chain links TRBV7-2 to TRBJ2-6; 9 nucleotides line up with TRBD1. The germline gives CDR1 SGHTA, CDR2 FQGNSA. Trimming at V came to 4 bases and at J to 2 bases, leaving 9 bases not matched to a gene. The CDR3 sequence is 18 residues long. The DNA for the CDR3 is TGTGCCAGCAGCTATGGGAGGACAGGGGTGGCTGGGGCCAACGTCCTGACTTTC. The encoded protein is CASSYGRTGVAGANVLTF.

This clonotype was recorded many times. CDR3 DNA sequence: TGTGCCAGCAGAGGTAGCGGGAGGGCCTACGAGCAGTACTTC. Translation: CASRGSGRAYEQYF. The chain combines TRBV28 with TRBJ2-7; the match to TRBD2 covers 11 bases. CDR3 length equals 14 residues. V trimming: 6 bases; J trimming: 2 bases; junction bases outside the gene matches: 3. Germline V gives CDR1 MDHEN, CDR2 SYDVKM.

The V gene is TRBV6-2 or TRBV6-3, the J gene TRBJ2-2, with D maybe TRBD2 (7 bases). CDR3 length: 16 amino acids. Germline V gives CDR1 MNHEY, CDR2 SVGEGT. V lost 2 bases, J lost 3 bases, and 13 bases lay in between. CDR3 coding DNA: TGTGCCAGCAGTTACCTGCGGGGGCCCCACACCGGGGAGCTGTTTTTT. This codes for CASSYLRGPHTGELFF.

This clonotype has at least ten counts. V gene TRBV7-2 combines with J gene TRBJ1-4; D perhaps matches TRBD1 (6 bases). The length of the CDR3 is 19 residues. With 5 bases removed from V and 7 bases from J, the gap between germline ends came to 29 bases. CDR1 SGHTA and CDR2 FQGNSA come from the germline V gene. The DNA for the CDR3 is TGTGCCAGCAGCCATTTCACAGGGTCGGGTGGTATAGTGGCTGAAAAACTGTTTTTT. Translated, it gives CASSHFTGSGGIVAEKLFF. Drawing the rest from reference TRBV7-2 and TRBJ1-4, the complete variable domain is GAGVSQSPSNKVTEKGKDVELRCDPISGHTALYWYRQSLGQGLEFLIYFQGNSAPDKSGLPSDRFSAERTGGSVSTLTIQRTQQEDSAVYLCASSHFTGSGGIVAEKLFFGSGTQLSVL.

This clonotype was seen at least ten times. The J gene is TRBJ2-2, the V gene TRBV6-2 or TRBV6-3; 8 bases line up with TRBD1. Per germline, CDR1 MNHEY and CDR2 SVGEGT. V was pared by 4 bases and J by 6 bases, with 7 bases of the junction left unmatched. This CDR3 has 15 amino acids. CDR3 amino acids: CASSSRQGISGELFF. The CDR3 DNA reads as TGTGCCAGCAGTTCAAGACAGGGGATTTCCGGGGAGCTGTTTTTT.

This clonotype was observed at least ten times. CDR3 sequence (DNA): TGTGCCAGCAGCTTAGTACGGGGGCTAGGTGAAAAACTGTTTTTT. Amino acid sequence: CASSLVRGLGEKLFF. The J gene is TRBJ1-4, the V gene TRBV7-2, with a possible D match to TRBD1 (6 bases). Trimming removed 1 base from V and 7 bases from J, with 13 bases in between. Germline V gives CDR1 SGHTA, CDR2 FQGNSA. The CDR3 contains 15 residues.

This clonotype was recorded many times. The rearrangement links TRBV7-2 to TRBJ2-1, with D perhaps matching TRBD2 (6 bases). Germline V gene sequence: CDR1 SGHTA, CDR2 FQGNSA. The V end lost 1 base, the J end lost 16 bases, and 14 bases lay between the germline ends. This CDR3 has 12 residues. The CDR3 protein is CASSLVASALFF. DNA of the CDR3: TGTGCCAGCAGCTTAGTTGCTAGCGCCCTCTTCTTC.

With regard to this clonotype: A read error may be the cause here, since a much bigger clone is one base away. The V and J genes are TRBV11-2 and TRBJ2-7; possibly TRBD1 for D (6 bases). CDR1 and CDR2 from the germline V gene are SGHAT and FQNNGV. This CDR3 is built from 13 residues. Trimming removed 7 bases at V and 7 bases at J, with 17 bases between. This chain's CDR3 is CASTSGQGREQYF. Written as DNA, the CDR3 is TGTGCCAGCACCTCAGGGCAGGGGAGAGAGCAGTACTTC.

This clonotype showed up many times. The genes are TRBV11-1 and TRBJ2-1; D is unresolved. CDR1 and CDR2 (germline): SGHAT, FQDESV (reference sequence). V shed 3 bases and J shed 3 bases, with 12 bases lying between them. This CDR3 has 15 residues. CDR3 bases: TGTGCCAGCAGCTTTACTGGACGCCTCTACAATGAGCAGTTCTTC. Translation gives CASSFTGRLYNEQFF.

Here the CDR3 DNA reads TGTGCCAGCAGCCAACCCGAGGGTGGCACTGAAGCTTTCTTT. Translating it yields CASSQPEGGTEAFF. This rearrangement joins TRBV4-2 to TRBJ1-1, with unresolved D. V shed 2 bases and J shed 4 bases, with 11 bases lying between them. Germline CDR1 is LGHNA and CDR2 is YNFKEQ. The CDR3 has 14 amino acids.

The sample holds many counts of this clonotype. This rearrangement joins TRBV7-2 to TRBJ1-4; D is possibly TRBD1 (6 bases). V was pared by 5 bases and J by 6 bases, with 16 bases between. This CDR3 contains 15 residues. The germline gives CDR1 SGHTA, CDR2 FQGNSA. In DNA, the CDR3 is TGTGCCAGCAGCCCAGGGGTTGGCGGGTATGAAAAACTGTTTTTT. This gives the protein CASSPGVGGYEKLFF.

This clonotype has just a few counts. V and J are TRBV28 and TRBJ2-1, with D uncertain. V gave up 3 bases and J gave up 6 bases, with 6 bases separating them. Germline V gives CDR1 MDHEN, CDR2 SYDVKM. This CDR3 has 12 residues. The chain's CDR3 is CASSFVRNEQFF. The CDR3 DNA reads TGTGCCAGCAGTTTCGTTCGCAATGAGCAGTTCTTC.

This clonotype has a count of ten or more. V gene TRBV12-3 or TRBV12-4 combines with J gene TRBJ2-7, with 8 bases lining up with TRBD1. J lost 6 bases, V lost 6 bases, and 16 bases had no gene match. The CDR3 spans 16 residues. The CDR3 DNA reads as TGTGCCAGCAGAACCGGGACAGGTATGGGAAGCTCCGAGCAGTACTTC. Translating it yields CASRTGTGMGSSEQYF.

The chain joins TRBV5-5 to TRBJ2-5; D possibly corresponds to TRBD2 (6 bases). Germline assignment: CDR1 SGHKS and CDR2 YYEKEE (reference sequence). Deletions cut 2 bases from V and 4 bases from J, with 12 bases between. The CDR3 runs to 14 residues. The CDR3 DNA sequence: TGTGCCAGCAGCTTTGGGACTTCCTCAGAGACCCAGTACTTC. Translation gives CASSFGTSSETQYF.

Many counts were recorded for this clonotype. The chain uses TRBV6-2 or TRBV6-3 and TRBJ1-1; the D is unclear. Trimming removed 6 bases at V and 4 bases at J, with 15 bases between. Looked up from germline, CDR1 is MNHEY and CDR2 is SVGEGT. The CDR3 length is 14 residues. CDR3 DNA sequence: TGTGCCAGCAGAAAGGACGGCGGCCCCACTGAAGCTTTCTTT. Residues: CASRKDGGPTEAFF.

This clonotype came up many times. CDR3 coding DNA: TGTGCCAGCAGCTTACGGGGGTTCGGGTCTAGCGGGAGTGCTGAGCAGTTCTTC. As protein: CASSLRGFGSSGSAEQFF. V is TRBV7-3 and J is TRBJ2-1, with TRBD2 matching 10 bases. CDR3 length: 18 residues. With V trimmed by 2 bases and J by 9 bases, 16 bases remained unmatched. CDR1 and CDR2 from the germline V gene are SGHTA and FQGTGA.

This clonotype occurred many times. The V call is TRBV5-5, the J call TRBJ1-5; TRBD1 might be the D (5 bases). The CDR3 covers 15 residues. From germline, CDR1 is SGHKS and CDR2 YYEKEE (reference sequence). V lost 0 bases to trimming and J lost 0 bases, with 7 bases between them. CDR3 residues: CASSLADSSNQPQHF. The CDR3 coding sequence is TGTGCCAGCAGCTTGGCAGACAGTAGCAATCAGCCCCAGCATTTT.

This clonotype occurred many times. The chain links TRBV7-3 to TRBJ1-1, with a weak D call TRBD1 (6 bases). CDR3 size: 14 residues. V was cut by 4 bases and J by 5 bases, with 14 bases left in between. The germline V gene has CDR1 SGHTA and CDR2 FQGTGA. The CDR3 spells CASSSSQGSTEAFF. For the CDR3, the DNA is TGTGCCAGCAGCTCGTCACAGGGTAGTACTGAAGCTTTCTTT.

This clonotype was detected ten times or more. CDR3 DNA: TGTGCCAGCAGCTCCCGGACTAGCGGGGGGGGAGAGACCCAGTACTTC. It yields the protein CASSSRTSGGGETQYF. V gene TRBV7-2 combines with J gene TRBJ2-5; 15 positions agree with TRBD2. V gave up 4 bases and J gave up 4 bases; unmatched junction bases: 4. The germline CDR1 and CDR2 sequences are SGHTA and FQGNSA. There are 16 residues in the CDR3.